This entry is about one T cell receptor (beta chain). Its matching antigen is unknown. Profiling relied on immunoSEQ multiplex PCR, and the TCRdb table lists in-frame clones only, not all of them. The table includes 1 million to 1.2 million clones, around three quarters detected once. Germline CDR1 SGHAT, CDR2 FQNNGV. This CDR3 has 12 amino acids. Trimming shortened V by 6 bases and J by 2 bases, and 6 bases separated the two germline ends. The data originate from a study of shared clonotypes between healthy human individuals. Study-level results: Naive subsets generally exceeded memory subsets in estimated richness. An effect of sequencing depth on clonotype sharing among donors was expected.

The receptor's source is a man aged 18 to 30 in good health. Some clones in this sample may be carry-over from other donors' samples. Specimen: memory CD4+ T cells from PBMCs. As for subset: CD45RA-negative fraction. This chain uses TRBV11-2 with TRBJ2-3; no reliable D call. The CDR3 DNA sequence: TGTGCCAGCAGACTCCTCACAGATACGCAGTATTTT. It translates to CASRLLTDTQYF.